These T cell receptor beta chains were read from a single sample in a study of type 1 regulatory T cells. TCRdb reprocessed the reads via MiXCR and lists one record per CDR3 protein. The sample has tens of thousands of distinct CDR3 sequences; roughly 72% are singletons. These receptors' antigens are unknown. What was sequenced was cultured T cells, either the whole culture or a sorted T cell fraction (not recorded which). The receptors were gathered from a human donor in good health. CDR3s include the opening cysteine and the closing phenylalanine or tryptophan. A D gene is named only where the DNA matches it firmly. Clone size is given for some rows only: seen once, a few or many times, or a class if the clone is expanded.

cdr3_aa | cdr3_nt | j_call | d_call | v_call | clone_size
CASSVTANLWGDEQFF | TGTGCCAGCAGCGTAACCGCAAACCTCTGGGGCGATGAGCAGTTCTTC | TRBJ2-1 | NA | TRBV9 | once
CASSSVPDSNQPQHF | TGTGCCAGCAGCTCTGTCCCCGATAGCAATCAGCCCCAGCATTTT | TRBJ1-5 | NA | TRBV7-2 | NA
CALQGGVTEAFF | TGTGCCTTACAGGGAGGGGTCACTGAAGCTTTCTTT | TRBJ1-1 | NA | TRBV30 | NA
CSAGGTANTEAFF | TGCAGTGCTGGCGGGACGGCAAACACTGAAGCTTTCTTT | TRBJ1-1 | NA | TRBV20-1 | NA
CATRQGARTGELFF | TGTGCCACAAGACAGGGGGCAAGAACCGGGGAGCTGTTTTTT | TRBJ2-2 | TRBD1 | TRBV24-1 | NA
CASRGGGLGQHNSPLHF | TGTGCCAGCAGAGGAGGCGGATTGGGACAGCATAATTCACCCCTCCACTTT | TRBJ1-6 | TRBD1 | TRBV6-5 | NA
CASSPLGVDQPQHF | TGTGCCAGCTCCCCGCTAGGGGTCGATCAGCCCCAGCATTTT | TRBJ1-5 | NA | TRBV18 | NA
CASSQKLAALAEQFF | TGCGCCAGCAGCCAGAAACTAGCCGCCTTGGCTGAGCAGTTCTTC | TRBJ2-1 | NA | TRBV4-1 | NA
CASTDSLGTDTQYF | TGTGCCAGCACTGACTCGCTCGGGACAGATACGCAGTATTTT | TRBJ2-3 | NA | TRBV2 | NA
CASSQGDSIYEQYF | TGTGCCAGCAGTCAAGGGGACAGTATCTACGAGCAGTACTTC | TRBJ2-7 | TRBD1 | TRBV12-3/TRBV12-4 | NA
CASSLVRQGHVCTF | TGTGCCAGCAGCTTAGTCAGACAGGGCCATGTGTGCACCTTC | TRBJ1-2 | TRBD1 | TRBV7-9 | once
CASSQDHGETQYF | TGTGCCAGCAGCCAAGATCACGGGGAGACCCAGTACTTC | TRBJ2-5 | NA | TRBV4-2 | NA
CASRRQGADGELFF | TGTGCCAGCCGCCGACAGGGGGCGGACGGGGAGCTGTTTTTT | TRBJ2-2 | TRBD1 | TRBV7-9 | NA
CASSKTGFHDNEQFF | TGCGCCAGCAGCAAGACAGGGTTCCATGACAATGAGCAGTTCTTC | TRBJ2-1 | TRBD1 | TRBV4-3 | once
CASSVGGGKQETQYF | TGTGCCAGCAGCGTAGGAGGGGGGAAGCAAGAGACCCAGTACTTC | TRBJ2-5 | NA | TRBV9 | large
CAITTGGRTEAFF | TGTGCCATTACGACAGGGGGTCGAACTGAAGCTTTCTTT | TRBJ1-1 | TRBD1 | TRBV10-3 | few
CASSRRQGNTEAFF | TGTGCCAGTAGTAGGAGGCAGGGGAACACTGAAGCTTTCTTT | TRBJ1-1 | NA | TRBV19 | once
CASSLQGSLGANVLTF | TGTGCCAGCAGCCTGCAGGGAAGTCTAGGGGCCAACGTCCTGACTTTC | TRBJ2-6 | NA | TRBV6-1 | few
CASMSWGSGANVLTF | TGTGCCAGCATGTCCTGGGGGTCTGGGGCCAACGTCCTGACTTTC | TRBJ2-6 | NA | TRBV5-5 | NA
CASSYSGKNSPLHF | TGTGCCAGCAGTTACTCGGGGAAAAATTCACCCCTCCACTTT | TRBJ1-6 | NA | TRBV6-5 | NA
CASSEVGGQSPLHF | TGTGCCAGCAGTGAAGTGGGAGGGCAATCACCCCTCCACTTT | TRBJ1-6 | NA | TRBV2 | NA
CASSTGQGEQYF | TGTGCCAGCTCAACTGGACAGGGCGAGCAGTACTTC | TRBJ2-7 | TRBD1 | TRBV18 | few
CSARPSNRPGQETQYF | TGCAGTGCTAGACCCTCCAACAGGCCAGGGCAAGAGACCCAGTACTTC | TRBJ2-5 | NA | TRBV20-1 | NA
CASSPWTSGGGTQYF | TGCGCCAGCAGCCCCTGGACTAGCGGGGGAGGGACCCAGTACTTC | TRBJ2-5 | TRBD2 | TRBV5-1 | NA
CASSPLIQGNSPLHF | TGCGCCAGCAGCCCGCTAATTCAGGGCAATTCACCCCTCCACTTT | TRBJ1-6 | NA | TRBV5-1 | medium-sized
CAIGLDRANSPLHF | TGTGCCATCGGACTGGACAGGGCCAATTCACCCCTCCACTTT | TRBJ1-6 | TRBD1 | TRBV15 | NA
CSAASGGAGQFF | TGCAGTGCGGCTAGCGGGGGGGCCGGGCAGTTCTTC | TRBJ2-1 | TRBD2 | TRBV20-1 | few
CASSSYRGGNSPLHF | TGTGCCAGCAGTTCCTACCGGGGTGGCAATTCACCCCTCCACTTT | TRBJ1-6 | NA | TRBV6-6 | NA
CAWNRDSSYEQYF | TGTGCCTGGAACCGGGACAGCTCCTACGAGCAGTACTTC | TRBJ2-7 | TRBD1 | TRBV30 | few